In its sample, the clone carrying this T cell receptor (beta chain) was seen a few times. The target antigen is unknown. cDNA synthesis used the whole RNA isolate, giving expressed TCRB sequences. Generated by immunoSEQ multiplex PCR, the TCRdb table keeps only in-frame clones and is missing some. The data contain tens of thousands of clones, 50% to 60% of them seen just once; the ten biggest clones take up roughly 0.37%. These data originate in a study of beta chain features in type 1 diabetes. Study observations and caveats: An over-representation of cells with high TCR expression could result from cDNA sequencing. Moderate but significant shortening of TCRB CDR3s was recorded in all four CD4+ subsets from Type 1 diabetes patients.

Isolation of CD4+ naive, central memory, regulatory and stem cell-like memory cells was achieved by sorting via CD45RO/CCR7/CD25/CD127/CD95/CD27. This TCR was recovered from a man in his late teens or twenties with type 1 diabetes. Sequences were obtained from stem cell memory CD4+ T cells from blood.

The CDR3: CASSLGAANTEAFF. Here the CDR3 DNA reads TGCGCCAGCAGCTTGGGGGCAGCGAACACTGAAGCTTTCTTT. The chain links TRBV5-1 to TRBJ1-1; D is uncertain. The CDR3 contains 14 residues. Germline lookup yields CDR1 SGHRS and CDR2 YFSETQ. Trimming took off 0 bases at V and 1 base at J, with 7 bases between the two ends.